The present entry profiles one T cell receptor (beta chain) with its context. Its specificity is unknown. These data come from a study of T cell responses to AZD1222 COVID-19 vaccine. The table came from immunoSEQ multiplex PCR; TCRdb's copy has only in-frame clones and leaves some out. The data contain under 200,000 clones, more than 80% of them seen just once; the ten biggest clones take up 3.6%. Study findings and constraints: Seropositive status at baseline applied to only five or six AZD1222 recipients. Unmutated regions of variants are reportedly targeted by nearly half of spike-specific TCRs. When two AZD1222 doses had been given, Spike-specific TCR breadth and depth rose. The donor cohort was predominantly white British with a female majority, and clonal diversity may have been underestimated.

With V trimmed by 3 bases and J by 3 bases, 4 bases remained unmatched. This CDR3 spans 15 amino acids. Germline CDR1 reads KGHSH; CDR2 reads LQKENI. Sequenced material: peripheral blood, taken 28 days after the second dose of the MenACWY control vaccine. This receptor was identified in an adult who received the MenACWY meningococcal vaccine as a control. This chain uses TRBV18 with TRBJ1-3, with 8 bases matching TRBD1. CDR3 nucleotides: TGTGCCAGCTCACCTCCGGGACAGGTTGGAAACACCATATATTTT. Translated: CASSPPGQVGNTIYF. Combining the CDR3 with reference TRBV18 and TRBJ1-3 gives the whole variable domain NAGVMQNPRHLVRRRGQEARLRCSPMKGHSHVYWYRQLPEEGLKFMVYLQKENIIDESGMPKERFSAEFPKEGPSILRIQQVVRGDSAAYFCASSPPGQVGNTIYFGEGSWLTVV.